This is a list of T cell receptor beta chains from one sample in a study of cytomegalovirus exposure and HLA in healthy donors. Here immunoSEQ multiplex PCR was the method, and the copy in TCRdb shows in-frame clones only, minus some. The sample table sets out 65,000 to 80,000 clones. Source material: PBMCs. The receptors were gathered from a female donor in good health and CMV-seropositive. Each CDR3 is given with its conserved first and last residue. Fields, in order: V gene, CDR3 protein.

TRBV5-1,CASSFSLTSGSYEQYF
TRBV7-2,CASSPRQGSTGELFF
TRBV7-9,CASSFGTSGGLEDTQYF
TRBV4-3,CASSQGLDYEQYF
TRBV5-1,CASSPIFIAGSYNEQFF
TRBV4-2,CASSQDGVREGNYGYTF
TRBV9,CASSVESGGVETQYF
TRBV6-1,CASSEGPGKNQPQHF
TRBV4-2,CASSQDDSTGYTF
TRBV20-1,CSASGNYGYTF
TRBV27,CASSLSGGTGGYSNQPQHF
TRBV28,CASSSWTSGSLYEQFF
TRBV5-1,CASSFTRGRVNYGYTF
TRBV5-5,CASSFLRDRNYEQYF
TRBV29-1,CSIRALNEKLFF
TRBV18,CASSPGDRGSYEQYF
TRBV4-2,CASSQDWQGAGNTIYF
TRBV5-1,CASSPDRATNEKLFF
TRBV11-2,CASSSGLSSGANVLTF
TRBV27,CASEGGQGQNTEAFF
TRBV11-2,CASSSDRGYNEQFF
TRBV15,CATSREAPETQYF
TRBV11-2,CASSPQEREVYEQYF
TRBV5-1,CASSLEVPGADTQYF
TRBV4-3,CASSQEGGSGNTIYF
TRBV18,CASSPREGVSYNEQFF
TRBV5-4,CASSLRRESYNEQFF
TRBV27,CASSLKWAYKNIQYF
TRBV21-1,CASSNVSVGNYEQYF
TRBV11-3,CASKGQGHNEQFF
TRBV7-2,CASSLRRTSGTDTQYF
TRBV6-1,CAATHAGIYEQYF
TRBV30,CAWSLSGLAGEQYF
TRBV30,CAWRVREVEAFF
TRBV5-1,CASSPLSRGESELFF
TRBV5-1,CASSATGIVSGGYTF
TRBV4-1,CASSQESLGTANYGYTF
TRBV30,CAWSTSGSYNEQFF
TRBV5-6,CASSYSDQPQHF
TRBV7-2,CASSSVGGSGLSNEQFF
TRBV7-9,CASSLAESGTDTQYF
TRBV11-2,CASSSPRGKHGYTF
TRBV7-9,CASSLEGVSSYEQYF
TRBV30,CAWSRGTGVNTGELFF
TRBV27,CASSSPTNTGELFF
TRBV6-5,CASKDSRTDTQYF
TRBV7-2,CASSLRQDTEQFF